This section outlines one TCR beta chain sequence together with its context. As yet, its antigen is unknown. These data belong to a study of T cell repertoires in cytomegalovirus infection. Study background: Public signatures in TCR beta pointed to CMV infection and matching HLA type. General study findings and limits: HLA-C-restricted CMV clonotypes gave the most frequent clonotype in two of eight donors. The cumulative frequency of public TCR beta families distinguished individuals who carried CMV together with the relevant HLA.

TCRdb recomputed calls from the reads with MiXCR, one row per CDR3 protein. The table includes roughly 640,000 distinct CDR3 sequences, more than 20% detected once. Trimming took 4 bases from V and 2 from J, leaving 15 bases between them. The length of the CDR3 is 15 residues. Germline V gene sequence: CDR1 SGHRS, CDR2 YFSETQ. The sequencing sample was made of CD8+ T cells from PBMCs. This chain uses TRBV5-1 with TRBJ1-2; a weak D match, TRBD1 (5 bases). The sequence was obtained from a human donor in good health (CMV status not recorded). Some clones in this sample may be carry-over from other donors' samples. The CDR3 here is CASSLRLGENYGYTF. The DNA for the CDR3 is TGCGCCAGCAGCCTCCGGCTAGGGGAAAACTATGGCTACACCTTC.